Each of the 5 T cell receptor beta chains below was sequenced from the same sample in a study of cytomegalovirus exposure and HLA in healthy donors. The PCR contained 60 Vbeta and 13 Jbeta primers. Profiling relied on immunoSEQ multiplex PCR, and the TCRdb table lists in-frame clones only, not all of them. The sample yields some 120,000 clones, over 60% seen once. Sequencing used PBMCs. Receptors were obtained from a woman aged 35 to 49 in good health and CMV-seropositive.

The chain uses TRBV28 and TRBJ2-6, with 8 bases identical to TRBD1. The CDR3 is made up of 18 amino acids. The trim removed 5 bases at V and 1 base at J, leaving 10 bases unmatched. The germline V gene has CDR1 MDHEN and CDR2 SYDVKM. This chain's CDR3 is CASSDPGQASSGANVLTF. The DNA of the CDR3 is TGTGCCAGCAGTGATCCGGGACAGGCATCTTCTGGGGCCAACGTCCTGACTTTC. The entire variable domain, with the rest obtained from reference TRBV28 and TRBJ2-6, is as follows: DVKVTQSSRYLVKRTGEKVFLECVQDMDHENMFWYRQDPGLGLRLIYFSYDVKMKEKGDIPEGYSVSREKKERFSLILESASTNQTSMYLCASSDPGQASSGANVLTFGAGSRLTVL.

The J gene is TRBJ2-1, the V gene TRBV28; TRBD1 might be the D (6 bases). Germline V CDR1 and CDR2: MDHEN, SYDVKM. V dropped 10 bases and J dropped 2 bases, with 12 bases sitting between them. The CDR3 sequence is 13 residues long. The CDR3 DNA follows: TGTGCCACCTGGGACACTACCTACAATGAGCAGTTCTTC. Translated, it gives CATWDTTYNEQFF.

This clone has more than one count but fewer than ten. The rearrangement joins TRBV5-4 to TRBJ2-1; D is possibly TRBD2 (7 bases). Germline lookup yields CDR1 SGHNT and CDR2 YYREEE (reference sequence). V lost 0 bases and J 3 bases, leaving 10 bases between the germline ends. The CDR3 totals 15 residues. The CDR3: CASSLGGGHYNEQFF. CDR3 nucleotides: TGTGCCAGCAGCTTGGGCGGGGGCCACTACAATGAGCAGTTCTTC.

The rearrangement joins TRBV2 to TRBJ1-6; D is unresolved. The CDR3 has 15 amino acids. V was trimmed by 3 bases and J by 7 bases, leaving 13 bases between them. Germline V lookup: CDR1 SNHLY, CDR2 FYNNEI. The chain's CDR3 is CASSDRFKVNSPLHF. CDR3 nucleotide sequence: TGTGCCAGCAGTGACAGGTTTAAGGTGAATTCACCCCTCCACTTT.

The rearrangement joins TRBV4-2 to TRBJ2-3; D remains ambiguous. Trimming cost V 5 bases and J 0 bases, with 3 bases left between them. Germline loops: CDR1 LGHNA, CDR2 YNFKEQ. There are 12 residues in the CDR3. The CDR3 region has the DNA TGTGCCAGCAGCACTAGCACAGATACGCAGTATTTT. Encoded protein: CASSTSTDTQYF.